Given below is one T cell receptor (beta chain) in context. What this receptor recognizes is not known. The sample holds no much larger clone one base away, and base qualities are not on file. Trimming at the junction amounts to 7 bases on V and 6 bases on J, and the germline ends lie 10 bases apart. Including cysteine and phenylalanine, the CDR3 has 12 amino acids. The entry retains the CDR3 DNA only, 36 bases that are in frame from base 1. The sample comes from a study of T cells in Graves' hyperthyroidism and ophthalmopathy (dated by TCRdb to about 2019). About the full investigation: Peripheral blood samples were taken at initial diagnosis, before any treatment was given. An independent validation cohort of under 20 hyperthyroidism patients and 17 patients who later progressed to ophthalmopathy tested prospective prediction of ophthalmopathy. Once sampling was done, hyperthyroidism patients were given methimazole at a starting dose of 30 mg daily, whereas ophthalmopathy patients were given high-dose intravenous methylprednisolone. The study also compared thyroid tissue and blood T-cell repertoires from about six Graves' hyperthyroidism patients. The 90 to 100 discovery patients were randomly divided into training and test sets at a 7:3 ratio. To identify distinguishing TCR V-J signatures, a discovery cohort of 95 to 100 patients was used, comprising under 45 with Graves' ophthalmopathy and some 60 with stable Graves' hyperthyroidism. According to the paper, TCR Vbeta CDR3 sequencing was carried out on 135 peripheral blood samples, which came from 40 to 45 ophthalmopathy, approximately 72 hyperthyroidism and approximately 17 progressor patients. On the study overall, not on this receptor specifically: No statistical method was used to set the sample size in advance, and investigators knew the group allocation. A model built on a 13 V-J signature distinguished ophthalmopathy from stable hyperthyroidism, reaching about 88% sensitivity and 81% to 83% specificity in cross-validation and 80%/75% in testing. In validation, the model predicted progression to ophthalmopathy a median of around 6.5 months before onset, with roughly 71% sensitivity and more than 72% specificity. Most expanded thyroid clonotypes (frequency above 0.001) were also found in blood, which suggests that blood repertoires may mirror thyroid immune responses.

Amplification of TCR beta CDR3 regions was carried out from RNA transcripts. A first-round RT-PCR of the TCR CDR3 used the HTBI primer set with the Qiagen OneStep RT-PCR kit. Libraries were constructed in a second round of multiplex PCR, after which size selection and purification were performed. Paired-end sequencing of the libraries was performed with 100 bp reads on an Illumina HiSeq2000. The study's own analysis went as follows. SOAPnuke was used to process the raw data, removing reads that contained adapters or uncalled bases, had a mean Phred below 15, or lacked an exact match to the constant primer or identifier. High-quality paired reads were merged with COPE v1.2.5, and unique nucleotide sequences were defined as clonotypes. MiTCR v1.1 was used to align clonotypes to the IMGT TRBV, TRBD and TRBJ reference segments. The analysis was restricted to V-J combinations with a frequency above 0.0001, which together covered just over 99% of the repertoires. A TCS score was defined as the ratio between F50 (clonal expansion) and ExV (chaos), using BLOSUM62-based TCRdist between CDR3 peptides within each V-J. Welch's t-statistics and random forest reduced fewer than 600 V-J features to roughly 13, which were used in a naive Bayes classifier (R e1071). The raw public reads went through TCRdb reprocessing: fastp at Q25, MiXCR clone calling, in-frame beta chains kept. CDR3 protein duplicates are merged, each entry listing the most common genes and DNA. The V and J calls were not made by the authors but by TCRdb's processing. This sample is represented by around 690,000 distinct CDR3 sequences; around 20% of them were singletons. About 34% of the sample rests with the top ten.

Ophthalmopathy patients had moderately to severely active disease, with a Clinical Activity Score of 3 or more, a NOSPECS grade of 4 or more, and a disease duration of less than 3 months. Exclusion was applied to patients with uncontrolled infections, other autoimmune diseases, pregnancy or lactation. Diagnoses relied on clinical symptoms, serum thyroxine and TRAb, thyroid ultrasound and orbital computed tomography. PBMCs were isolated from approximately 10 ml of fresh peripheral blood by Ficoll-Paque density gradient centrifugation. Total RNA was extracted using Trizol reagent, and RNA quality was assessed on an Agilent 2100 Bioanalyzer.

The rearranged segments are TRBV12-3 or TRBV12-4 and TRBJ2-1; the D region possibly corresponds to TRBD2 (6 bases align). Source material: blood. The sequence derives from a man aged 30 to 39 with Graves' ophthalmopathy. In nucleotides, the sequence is TGTGCCAGCAATCTTAGCGGCAATGAGCAGTTCTTC. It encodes CASNLSGNEQFF.